The 22 T cell receptor beta chains below all came from one sample that was sequenced in a study of OX40 agonist ivuxolimab in advanced cancers. The protocol was immunoSEQ multiplex PCR, while the TCRdb copy is restricted to in-frame clones and leaves out a portion. The profile shows about 68,000 clones, approximately 90% of them singletons. Sequencing was performed on CD4+ or CD8+ T cells sorted from blood, taken in a trial of the OX40 agonist ivuxolimab. The receptor source for this set is an adult with an advanced solid tumor such as melanoma, head and neck, liver or kidney cancer.

This chain links TRBV27 with TRBJ2-1, with 13 nucleotides matching TRBD2. CDR1 and CDR2 (germline): MNHEY, SMNVEV (reference sequence). The ends lost 6 bases at V and 0 bases at J; junction bases unmatched: 8. The CDR3 runs to 18 residues. The DNA of the CDR3 is TGTGCCAGCAGCCGACTAGCGGGAGGCCGCGTCTCCTACAATGAGCAGTTCTTC. This translates into CASSRLAGGRVSYNEQFF.

J is TRBJ2-3 and V is TRBV6-1; 8 bases are shared with TRBD1. V shed 7 bases and J 0 bases; nucleotides not matched to a gene: 3. The germline V gene has CDR1 MNHNS and CDR2 SASEGT. This CDR3 region has 14 residues. The CDR3 DNA reads as TGTGCCAGCATTCGGACAGGGAGCACAGATACGCAGTATTTT. It yields the protein CASIRTGSTDTQYF.

The CDR3 nucleotides are TGCGCCAGCAGCTTGGCCATCTCCTACGAGCAGTACTTC. Its protein product is CASSLAISYEQYF. This chain joins TRBV5-1 and TRBJ2-7; no firm D call. V dropped 0 bases and J dropped 0 bases, with 4 bases sitting between them. Germline CDR1 SGHRS, CDR2 YFSETQ. This CDR3 contains 13 residues.

The chain carries TRBV6-1 and TRBJ2-1, with D perhaps given as TRBD1 or TRBD2 (6 bases each). V lost 4 bases and J 5 bases, leaving 12 bases between the germline ends. Germline CDR1 reads MNHNS; CDR2 reads SASEGT. This CDR3 contains 14 residues. The CDR3, as DNA: TGTGCCAGCAGTGCCCGAGGGGGGAACAATGAGCAGTTCTTC. Its translation is CASSARGGNNEQFF.

The J gene is TRBJ2-7, the V gene TRBV4-1; TRBD2 aligns across 12 bases. The ends lost 0 bases at V and 0 bases at J; junction bases unmatched: 6. Germline V gene sequence: CDR1 MGHRA, CDR2 YSYEKL. This CDR3 comprises 18 residues. The CDR3, as DNA: TGCGCCAGCAGCCAAGACCTTGAGACTAGCGGGAGCTCCTACGAGCAGTACTTC. Its translation: CASSQDLETSGSSYEQYF.

This chain uses TRBV2 with TRBJ2-2, with TRBD2 matching over 11 bases. The CDR3 extends over 16 amino acids. The V gene end was trimmed by 8 bases and the J gene end by 3 bases; junction bases not matched to a gene: 8. Germline assignment: CDR1 SNHLY and CDR2 FYNNEI. The CDR3 here is CASGALAGGDTGELFF. CDR3 nucleotide sequence: TGTGCCAGCGGTGCCTTAGCGGGAGGGGACACCGGGGAGCTGTTTTTT.

The CDR3 is CASTWGGQWETQYF. CDR3 coding DNA: TGTGCCAGTACCTGGGGGGGGCAATGGGAGACCCAGTACTTC. The chain uses TRBV6-1 and TRBJ2-5, with TRBD2 as a possible D gene (7 bases). The CDR3 runs 14 residues. V was pared by 9 bases and J by 5 bases, with 19 bases between. Germline values: CDR1 MNHNS, CDR2 SASEGT.

The chain is built from TRBV5-1 and TRBJ2-7, with D possibly TRBD2 on 6 matching bases. Germline CDR1 and CDR2: SGHRS and YFSETQ. V lost 4 bases, J lost 2 bases, and 16 bases lay in between. The CDR3 covers 15 residues. In nucleotides, the CDR3 is TGCGCCAGCAGCCCCCGGGGGACGGGTGCCTACGAGCAGTACTTC. It encodes CASSPRGTGAYEQYF.

This clone came up a few times. The chain uses TRBV6-5 and TRBJ2-4; possibly TRBD2 for D (5 bases). The CDR3 covers 14 residues. Germline V gene sequence: CDR1 MNHEY, CDR2 SVGAGI. V was pared by 0 bases and J by 5 bases, with 8 bases between. This CDR3 reads CASSYSGVENIQYF. The DNA of the CDR3 is TGTGCCAGCAGTTACTCGGGAGTCGAAAACATTCAGTACTTC.

This chain uses TRBV23-1 with TRBJ1-3, with a tentative D call TRBD1 (6 bases). TRBV23-1 is annotated as an ORF whose role is uncertain. The CDR3 length is 16 residues. V dropped 3 bases and J dropped 2 bases, with 14 bases sitting between them. The DNA for the CDR3 is TGCGCCAGCAGTCACGCTAGGGGGGCGCCTGGAAACACCATATATTTT. Amino acids: CASSHARGAPGNTIYF.

V usage is TRBV7-6 and J usage is TRBJ2-3; 13 positions agree with TRBD2. Germline V CDR1 and CDR2: SGHVS, FNYEAQ. Losses at the gene ends were 0 bases for V and 5 bases for J; bases not matched to a gene: 5. This CDR3 has 17 amino acids. In DNA, the CDR3 is TGTGCCAGCAGCTTAGCCCTACTAGCGGGAGGGGGAGATACGCAGTATTTT. Its translation: CASSLALLAGGGDTQYF.

As for this clone: Its ends do not fully match the called genes, so a read error is possible. The chain is built from TRBV25-1 and TRBJ1-2; D is perhaps TRBD1 (5 bases). Germline CDR1 MGHDK, CDR2 SYGVNS. CDR3 size: 12 residues. This CDR3 reads CASSESRDGKLF. CDR3 coding DNA: TGTGCCAGCAGTGAATCCCGGGACGGGAAATTGTTC.

This clone was detected only once. This chain connects TRBV28 to TRBJ2-5; TRBD1 or TRBD2 may be the D gene (5 bases each). CDR1 MDHEN and CDR2 SYDVKM come from the germline V gene. The CDR3 contains 14 residues. Trimming left V 2 bases short and J 7 bases short, with 14 bases between. The CDR3 spells CASSLTGAARTQYF. In DNA form, the CDR3 reads TGTGCCAGCAGTTTAACCGGGGCCGCTCGGACCCAGTACTTC.

The chain uses TRBV30 and TRBJ1-3, with a possible D match to TRBD1 (6 bases). The CDR3 length is 13 residues. Germline V gives CDR1 GTSNPN, CDR2 SVGIG (reference sequence). As DNA, the CDR3 is TGTGCTCGGTCGGTACAGGGAGGAAACACCATATATTTT. This translates into CARSVQGGNTIYF. Drawing the rest from reference TRBV30 and TRBJ1-3, the complete variable domain is SQTIHQWPATLVQPVGSPLSLECTVEGTSNPNLYWYRQAAGRGLQLLFYSVGIGQISSEVPQNLSASRPQDRQFILSSKKLLLSDSGFYLCARSVQGGNTIYFGEGSWLTVV.

The chain combines TRBV28 with TRBJ1-1; no definite D call. This CDR3 contains 11 residues. Germline V gene sequence: CDR1 MDHEN, CDR2 SYDVKM. Trimming shortened V by 2 bases and J by 4 bases, and 2 bases separated the two germline ends. For the CDR3, the DNA is TGTGCCAGCAGTTTAAGCACTGAAGCTTTCTTT. Translation gives CASSLSTEAFF.

The J gene is TRBJ2-1, the V gene TRBV14; TRBD2 matches at 10 bases. This CDR3 contains 14 residues. Germline V lookup: CDR1 SGHDN, CDR2 FVKESK. J was trimmed by 9 bases and V by 1 base; bases with no gene match: 3. CDR3 amino acids: CASSQAGTSVEQFF. In nucleotides, the CDR3 is TGTGCCAGCAGCCAAGCCGGGACTAGCGTTGAGCAGTTCTTC.

The genes are TRBV10-2 and TRBJ2-4, with TRBD2 matching 7 bases. Germline assignment: CDR1 WSHSY and CDR2 SAAADI. V was pared by 2 bases and J by 1 base, with 2 bases of the junction left unmatched. This CDR3 has 15 residues. As DNA, the CDR3 is TGCGCCAGCAGTGAGGGGGGAGGGGCCAAAAACATTCAGTACTTC. This translates into CASSEGGGAKNIQYF.

The gene calls are TRBV9 and TRBJ2-2, with a possible D match to TRBD1 (6 bases). The CDR3 runs to 15 residues. In germline, CDR1 is SGDLS, CDR2 YYNGEE. V was pared by 3 bases and J by 7 bases, with 16 bases between. The CDR3 region is CASSALQGNGGELFF. Here the CDR3 DNA reads TGTGCCAGCAGCGCATTACAGGGAAATGGCGGGGAGCTGTTTTTT.

The gene calls are TRBV10-3 and TRBJ1-1, with D possibly matching TRBD1 (5 bases). From germline, CDR1 is ENHRY and CDR2 SYGVKD. Trimming took off 0 bases at V and 0 bases at J, with 26 bases between the two ends. The CDR3 contains 21 residues. The CDR3 loop is CAISESGEFQYWGTLNTEAFF. In DNA form, the CDR3 reads TGTGCCATCAGTGAGTCCGGGGAGTTTCAGTACTGGGGGACCCTGAACACTGAAGCTTTCTTT.

The chain uses TRBV18 and TRBJ2-1; D is possibly TRBD1 (5 bases). The CDR3 is 15 residues long. The germline V and J ends were trimmed by 2 bases and 7 bases, with 15 bases remaining between them. Per the germline V gene, CDR1 is KGHSH and CDR2 is LQKENI. The CDR3 loop reads CASSPGVGAENEQFF. CDR3 DNA: TGTGCCAGCTCACCAGGGGTAGGGGCTGAAAATGAGCAGTTCTTC.

The CDR3 coding sequence is TGTGCCAGTAGTATCAGTCTAGCGGTTTACAATGAGCAGTTCTTC. Residues: CASSISLAVYNEQFF. V gene TRBV19 combines with J gene TRBJ2-1; TRBD2 matches 7 bases. The CDR3 is made up of 15 amino acids. Germline CDR1 is LNHDA and CDR2 is SQIVND (reference sequence). Trimming cost V 3 bases and J 4 bases; bases outside gene matches: 6.

The V gene is TRBV6-1, the J gene TRBJ2-7; 7 bases align to TRBD1. This CDR3 comprises 17 residues. V shed 0 bases and J 7 bases; nucleotides not matched to a gene: 15. Germline lookup yields CDR1 MNHNS and CDR2 SASEGT. CDR3 amino acids: CASSEAPGQALLREQYF. For the CDR3, the DNA is TGTGCCAGCAGTGAAGCTCCAGGACAGGCCCTTCTTCGTGAGCAGTACTTC.